One sample yielded the 11 T cell receptor beta chains listed below, sequenced in a study of blood T cell repertoires in COVID-19. Clones were read by immunoSEQ multiplex PCR, and TCRdb kept only the in-frame ones, dropping some. The sample lists about 82,000 clones, under 80% occurring once. The sample consisted of peripheral blood. The receptors were gathered from a man aged 55-75 years with COVID-19, enrolled during active disease.

The chain employs TRBV5-6 and TRBJ2-5, with 10 bases lining up with TRBD1. The CDR3 is 15 residues long. The junction had 7 bases not matched to a gene; V was cut back by 3 bases and J by 5 bases. Germline lookup yields CDR1 SGHDT and CDR2 YYEEEE. The CDR3 is CASSSTGQGIETQYF. The DNA for the CDR3 is TGTGCCAGCAGCTCAACGGGACAGGGGATCGAGACCCAGTACTTC.

The rearrangement uses TRBV20-1 and TRBJ1-5, with D unresolved. In germline, CDR1 is DFQATT, CDR2 SNEGSKA (reference sequence). Trimming shortened V by 1 base and J by 5 bases, and 3 bases separated the two germline ends. CDR3 length equals 11 residues. The CDR3 region is CSARGDQPQHF. The CDR3 DNA follows: TGCAGTGCTAGAGGAGATCAGCCCCAGCATTTT.

This chain joins TRBV29-1 and TRBJ1-1; 9 bases fit TRBD1. The CDR3 sequence is 15 residues long. The J segment lost 1 base and the V segment lost 4 bases, leaving 7 bases of the junction unmatched. From germline, CDR1 is SQVTM and CDR2 ANQGSEA. The CDR3 nucleotides read TGCAGCGTTGCTCAGGGACAGGGTGGGAACACTGAAGCTTTCTTT. As protein: CSVAQGQGGNTEAFF.

The chain couples TRBV20-1 to TRBJ2-7; D is perhaps TRBD2 (5 bases). V lost 6 bases and J 5 bases, leaving 11 bases between the germline ends. The CDR3 contains 11 residues. Germline CDR1 is DFQATT and CDR2 is SNEGSKA (reference sequence). The DNA of the CDR3 is TGCAGTGCCAGTTCCGGGGACGAGCAGTACTTC. This encodes CSASSGDEQYF.

This chain uses TRBV18 with TRBJ1-2, with 8 nucleotides matching TRBD1. The CDR3 extends over 16 amino acids. Losses at the gene ends were 0 bases for V and 5 bases for J; bases not matched to a gene: 8. Germline V gene data show CDR1 as KGHSH and CDR2 as LQKENI. CDR3 DNA: TGTGCCAGCTCACCACCCGCCTCGACAGGGGAGTATGGCTACACCTTC. It yields the protein CASSPPASTGEYGYTF.

The chain employs TRBV4-1 and TRBJ1-1; tentatively, D is TRBD1 (6 bases). V shed 0 bases and J shed 4 bases, with 9 bases lying between them. CDR1 is MGHRA and CDR2 is YSYEKL in the germline V gene. The CDR3 totals 14 residues. The CDR3 protein is CASSQDLRGTEAFF. For the CDR3, the DNA is TGCGCCAGCAGCCAAGATCTCAGGGGCACTGAAGCTTTCTTT.

The chain links TRBV5-1 to TRBJ2-1; D unresolved. The germline CDR1 and CDR2 sequences are SGHRS and YFSETQ. Between the trimmed V and J ends, which lost 0 bases and 0 bases, there was a span of 7 bases. The length of the CDR3 is 15 residues. This CDR3 is CASSLALGSYNEQFF. The CDR3 DNA follows: TGCGCCAGCAGCTTGGCCCTCGGCTCCTACAATGAGCAGTTCTTC. Full variable domain (remainder filled in from reference TRBV5-1 and TRBJ2-1): KAGVTQTPRYLIKTRGQQVTLSCSPISGHRSVSWYQQTPGQGLQFLFEYFSETQRNKGNFPGRFSGRQFSNSRSEMNVSTLELGDSALYLCASSLALGSYNEQFFGPGTRLTVL.

The chain recombines TRBV20-1 with TRBJ2-7, with 11 bases matching TRBD2. With V trimmed by 3 bases and J by 1 base, 5 bases remained unmatched. The CDR3 is 15 amino acids. The germline V gene encodes CDR1 DFQATT and CDR2 SNEGSKA (reference sequence). The CDR3 region has the DNA TGCAGTGCTAGTAGTGCTAGCGGGGGGTCCTACGAGCAGTACTTC. It yields the protein CSASSASGGSYEQYF.

V and J are TRBV5-6 and TRBJ2-3, with 8 bases fitting TRBD2. Germline CDR1 reads SGHDT; CDR2 reads YYEEEE. The ends lost 3 bases at V and 4 bases at J; junction bases unmatched: 10. The CDR3 has 16 residues. CDR3 amino acids: CASSWGGAGVPDTQYF. DNA of the CDR3: TGTGCCAGCAGCTGGGGAGGAGCGGGAGTACCAGATACGCAGTATTTT.

This chain connects TRBV18 to TRBJ1-3, with 10 bases matching TRBD1. The CDR3 is 15 residues long. Germline CDR1 KGHSH, CDR2 LQKENI. The J segment lost 4 bases and the V segment lost 5 bases, leaving 5 bases of the junction unmatched. The CDR3, as DNA: TGTGCCAGCTCATCGGGACAGGGGTCAGGAAACACCATATATTTT. Its translation is CASSSGQGSGNTIYF.

This clone was found a few times. The J gene is TRBJ2-1, the V gene TRBV5-4, with D perhaps matching TRBD2 (6 bases). CDR1 and CDR2 from the germline V gene are SGHNT and YYREEE (reference sequence). V was clipped by 0 bases and J by 7 bases, with 20 bases between them. This CDR3 contains 17 residues. CDR3 nucleotide sequence: TGTGCCAGCAGCTTGGCGGGGTATCGGAGGGCGGGTAATGAGCAGTTCTTC. Translated: CASSLAGYRRAGNEQFF.